The following is a T cell receptor (beta chain) sequence with its context. Its cognate antigen is unknown. V lost 9 bases to trimming and J lost 4 bases; unmatched junction nucleotides: 10. The CDR3 extends over 15 amino acids. CDR1 LNHDA and CDR2 SQIVND come from the germline V gene (reference sequence). This sample is part of a study of OX40 agonist ivuxolimab in advanced cancers. Study context: It was permissible to have had prior anti-PD-1, anti-PD-L1 or anti-CTLA-4 therapy, and over 35% had some.

The table came from immunoSEQ multiplex PCR; TCRdb's copy has only in-frame clones and leaves some out. Counted here are tens of thousands of clones, over 80% occurring once; the ten biggest clones make up approximately 10%. Notes on the study in general: In the 0.1 to 3.0 mg/kg range, CD4+ and CD8+ blood T cells had expanded clonally by week 6.

The sequence was obtained from an adult with an advanced solid tumor such as melanoma, head and neck, liver or kidney cancer. The sequencing here drew on CD4+ or CD8+ T cells sorted from blood, taken in a trial of the OX40 agonist ivuxolimab. The chain has TRBV19 and TRBJ2-3; TRBD2 agrees at 10 bases. The CDR3 nucleotides are TGTGCCAGCCAGCGGGGGGGCCGGCGCGCAGATACGCAGTATTTT. Translating it yields CASQRGGRRADTQYF. The variable domain in full, with the rest retrieved from reference TRBV19 and TRBJ2-3, is DGGITQSPKYLFRKEGQNVTLSCEQNLNHDAMYWYRQDPGQGLRLIYYSQIVNDFQKGDIAEGYSVSREKKESFPLTVTSAQKNPTAFYLCASQRGGRRADTQYFGPGTRLTVL.